These T cell receptor beta chains were read from a single sample in a study of cytomegalovirus exposure and HLA in healthy donors. Assay used: immunoSEQ multiplex PCR; TCRdb lists only in-frame clones, some missing. Found here are some 180,000 clones, around 85% of them singletons; the top ten hold 2.3%. Sequenced sample: PBMCs. The source of these receptors is a male donor in good health and CMV-seronegative. Each CDR3 is given with its conserved first and last residue. A D gene is named only where the DNA matches it firmly. Clone size is stated in some rows and not others, as once, few, many or a class when expanded.

D,J,size,length,V,DNA,CDR3
TRBD1,TRBJ1-5,-,14,TRBV7-2,TGTGCCAGCAGCTGGCGACAGGGGAATCAGCCCCAGCATTTT,CASSWRQGNQPQHF
TRBD1,TRBJ1-6,-,15,TRBV5-6,TGTGCCAGCAGCTTGGGGGACAGGGGGCTTTCACCCCTCCACTTT,CASSLGDRGLSPLHF
-,TRBJ1-1,-,14,TRBV30,TGTGCCTGGAGCGGAGACAGAACAACAACTGAAGCTTTCTTT,CAWSGDRTTTEAFF
TRBD1,TRBJ2-1,-,12,TRBV10-3,TGTGCCGCACAGGGGGCCCTCAATGAGCAGTTCTTC,CAAQGALNEQFF
-,TRBJ2-7,-,13,TRBV2,TGTGCCAGCAGTGAGGCCCAGACCTACGAGCAGTACTTC,CASSEAQTYEQYF
TRBD1,TRBJ2-2,-,16,TRBV6-1,TGTGCCAGCAGTGAAGGACTGGCGGGACAGGGCGGGGAGCTGTTTTTT,CASSEGLAGQGGELFF
TRBD2,TRBJ2-1,-,15,TRBV6-5,TGTGCCAGCAGCCGGGGGACTAGCGGGGGGAATGAGCAGTTCTTC,CASSRGTSGGNEQFF
-,TRBJ2-7,few,15,TRBV18,TGTGCCAGCTCACCCCGCGGAGGCCAAACTACCGAGCAGTACTTC,CASSPRGGQTTEQYF
-,TRBJ1-4,-,14,TRBV10-3,TGTGCCATCAGTCGGACAGAACGGAATGAAAAACTGTTTTTT,CAISRTERNEKLFF
-,TRBJ2-5,-,11,TRBV2,TGTGCCAGTACCTGGCGGGAGACCCAGTACTTC,CASTWRETQYF
TRBD1,TRBJ1-2,once,16,TRBV4-1,TGCGCCAGCAGCCTCGGACAGGGGGAAACTAACTATGGCTACACCTTC,CASSLGQGETNYGYTF
TRBD2,TRBJ2-3,-,12,TRBV6-6,TGTGCCAGCATGGGGGGGACAGATACGCAGTATTTT,CASMGGTDTQYF
-,TRBJ1-4,-,14,TRBV30,TGTGCCTGGAGCCTTGACAGATCTAATGAAAAACTGTTTTTT,CAWSLDRSNEKLFF
-,TRBJ1-3,-,15,TRBV19,TGTGCCAGTAGTAAGGACATGGACCTCGGAAACACCATATATTTT,CASSKDMDLGNTIYF
-,TRBJ1-1,-,14,TRBV7-8,TGTGCCAGCAGCTTCCAGGGAATGGGAACTGAAGCTTTCTTT,CASSFQGMGTEAFF
-,TRBJ1-1,few,14,TRBV5-8,TGTGCCAGCAGCTTGCACCCAGGGCGGACTGAAGCTTTCTTT,CASSLHPGRTEAFF
-,TRBJ2-2,-,17,TRBV12-5,TGTGCTAGTGCCAAGGGGGGGGCAGGGTCAAACACCGGGGAGCTGTTTTTT,CASAKGGAGSNTGELFF
-,TRBJ1-2,-,16,TRBV7-9,TGTGCCAGCAGCTTAGCGCGGTTCAGGGATACCTATGGCTATACCTTC,CASSLARFRDTYGYTF
-,TRBJ1-1,-,15,TRBV7-2,TGTGCCAGCACACCAGGGGTTTCTGCGAACACTGAAGCTTTCTTT,CASTPGVSANTEAFF
TRBD1,TRBJ2-7,once,14,TRBV5-5,TGTGCCAGCAGCGTCGGGACAGCCTTCTACGAGCAGTACTTC,CASSVGTAFYEQYF
-,TRBJ1-1,once,13,TRBV7-2,TGTGCCAGCAGCTTAGAGGGGCCCACTGAAGCTTTCTTT,CASSLEGPTEAFF
-,TRBJ1-6,-,14,TRBV7-8,TGTGCCAGCAGCTTGAGACAGCCTAATTCACCCCTCCACTTT,CASSLRQPNSPLHF
TRBD2,TRBJ2-1,-,18,TRBV7-2,TGTGCCAGCAGCTTATTAGCGGGGGGCCCCAGCTCCTACAATGAGCAGTTCTTC,CASSLLAGGPSSYNEQFF
-,TRBJ1-6,-,13,TRBV27,TGTGCCACCAAGCCTACCCATAATTCACCCCTCCACTTT,CATKPTHNSPLHF
TRBD2,TRBJ2-1,-,15,TRBV5-6,TGTGCCAGCAGAGGGCGGGAGCTAACCTCCAATGAGCAGTTCTTC,CASRGRELTSNEQFF
-,TRBJ1-6,once,14,TRBV7-9,TGTGCCAGCAGCTTAGGCAGGGGAGATTCACCCCTCCACTTT,CASSLGRGDSPLHF
-,TRBJ2-7,-,15,TRBV25-1,TGTGCCAGCAGTCCCGGGGGATCGGGTTTCCACGAGCAGTACTTC,CASSPGGSGFHEQYF
TRBD1,TRBJ1-4,-,17,TRBV4-1,TGCGCCAGCAGCCAAGCGGGACAGGGAGTGACTAATGAAAAACTGTTTTTT,CASSQAGQGVTNEKLFF